Sequencing of this T cell receptor beta chain was carried out in a study of PD-1 blockade in classical Hodgkin lymphoma. Germline values: CDR1 SGHRS, CDR2 YFSETQ. V was pared by 9 bases and J by 9 bases, with 22 bases between. The CDR3 has 13 residues. Autologous stem cell transplantation was followed by relapse in every patient, and brentuximab vedotin exposure varied. Assay used: immunoSEQ multiplex PCR; TCRdb lists only in-frame clones, some missing. The profile shows approximately 12,000 clones, about 82% of them singletons. Regarding the study as a whole: Relapsed/refractory patients reportedly had the lowest baseline TCR diversity, below newly diagnosed patients, who were below healthy donors.

On this clone: Its antigen remains unknown.

The sequence came from a human donor with classical Hodgkin lymphoma. This sample comprised peripheral blood mononuclear cells (PBMCs), obtained at baseline. The chain joins TRBV5-1 to TRBJ2-7; D tentatively fits TRBD1 or TRBD2 (7 bases each). CDR3 protein: CATAPNRGGRQYF. CDR3 DNA sequence: TGCGCCACCGCCCCAAACAGGGGCGGGAGGCAGTACTTC.